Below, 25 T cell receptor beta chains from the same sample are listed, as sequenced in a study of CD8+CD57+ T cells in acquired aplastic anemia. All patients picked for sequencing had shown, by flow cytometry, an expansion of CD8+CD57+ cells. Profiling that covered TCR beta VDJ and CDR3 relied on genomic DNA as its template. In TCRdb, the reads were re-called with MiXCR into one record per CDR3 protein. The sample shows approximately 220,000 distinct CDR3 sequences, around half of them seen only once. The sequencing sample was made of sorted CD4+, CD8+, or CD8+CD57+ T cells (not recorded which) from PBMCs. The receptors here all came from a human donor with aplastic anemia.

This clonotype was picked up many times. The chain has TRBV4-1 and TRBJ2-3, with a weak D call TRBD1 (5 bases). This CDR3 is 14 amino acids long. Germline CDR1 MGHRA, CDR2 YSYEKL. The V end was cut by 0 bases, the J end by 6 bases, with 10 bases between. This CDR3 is CASSQEQVWDTQYF. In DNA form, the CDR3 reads TGCGCCAGCAGCCAAGAACAGGTCTGGGATACGCAGTATTTT.

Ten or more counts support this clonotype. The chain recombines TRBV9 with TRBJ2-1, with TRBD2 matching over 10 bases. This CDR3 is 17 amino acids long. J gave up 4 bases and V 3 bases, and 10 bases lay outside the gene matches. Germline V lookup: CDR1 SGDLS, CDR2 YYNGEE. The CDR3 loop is CASSGGSGGVLYNEQFF. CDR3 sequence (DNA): TGTGCCAGCAGCGGGGGAAGCGGGGGGGTCCTTTACAATGAGCAGTTCTTC.

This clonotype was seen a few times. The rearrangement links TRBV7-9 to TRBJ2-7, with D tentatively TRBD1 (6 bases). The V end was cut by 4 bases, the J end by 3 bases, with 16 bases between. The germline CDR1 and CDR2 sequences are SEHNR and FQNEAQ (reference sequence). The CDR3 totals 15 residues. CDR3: CASSSPGQTGYEQYF. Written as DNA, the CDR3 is TGTGCCAGCAGCTCACCGGGGCAGACAGGCTACGAGCAGTACTTC. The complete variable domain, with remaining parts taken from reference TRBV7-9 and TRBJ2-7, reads DTGVSQNPRHKITKRGQNVTFRCDPISEHNRLYWYRQTLGQGPEFLTYFQNEAQLEKSRLLSDRFSAERPKGSFSTLEIQRTEQGDSAMYLCASSSPGQTGYEQYFGPGTRLTVT.

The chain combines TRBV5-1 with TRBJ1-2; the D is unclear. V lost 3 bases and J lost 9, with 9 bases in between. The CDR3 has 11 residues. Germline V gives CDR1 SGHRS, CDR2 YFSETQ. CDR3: CASSSLFSYTF. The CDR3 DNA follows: TGCGCCAGCAGCTCGTTATTCAGCTACACCTTC.

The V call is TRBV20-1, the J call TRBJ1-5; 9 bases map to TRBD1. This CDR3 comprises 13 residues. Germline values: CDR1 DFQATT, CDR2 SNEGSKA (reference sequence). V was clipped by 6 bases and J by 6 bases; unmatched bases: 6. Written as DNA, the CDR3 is TGCAGTGCAAGACAGGGGGGGGGTCAGCCCCAGCATTTT. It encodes CSARQGGGQPQHF.

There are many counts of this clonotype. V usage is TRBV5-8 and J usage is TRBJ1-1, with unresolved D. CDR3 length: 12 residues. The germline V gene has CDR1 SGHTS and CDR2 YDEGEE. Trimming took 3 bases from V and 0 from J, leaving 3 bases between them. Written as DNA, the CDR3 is TGTGCCAGCAGCTACGTGAACACTGAAGCTTTCTTT. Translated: CASSYVNTEAFF.

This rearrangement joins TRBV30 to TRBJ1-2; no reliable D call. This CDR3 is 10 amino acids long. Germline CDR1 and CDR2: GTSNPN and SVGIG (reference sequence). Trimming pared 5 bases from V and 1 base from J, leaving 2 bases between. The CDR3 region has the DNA TGTGCCTGGCGTAACTATGGCTACACCTTC. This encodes CAWRNYGYTF.

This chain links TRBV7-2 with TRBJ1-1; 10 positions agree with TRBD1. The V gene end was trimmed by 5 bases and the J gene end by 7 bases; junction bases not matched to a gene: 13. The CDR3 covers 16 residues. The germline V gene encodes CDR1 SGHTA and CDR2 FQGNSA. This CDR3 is CASSQTLTGGISEAFF. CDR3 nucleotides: TGTGCCAGCAGCCAAACCCTGACAGGGGGCATCAGTGAAGCTTTCTTT.

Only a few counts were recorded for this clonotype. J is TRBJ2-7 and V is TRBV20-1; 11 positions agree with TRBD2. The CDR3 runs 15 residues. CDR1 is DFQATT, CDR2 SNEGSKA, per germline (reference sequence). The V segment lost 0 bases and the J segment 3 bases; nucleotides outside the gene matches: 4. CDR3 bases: TGCAGTGCTAGAGATCTACTAGCGGGGGTCTACGAGCAGTACTTC. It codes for CSARDLLAGVYEQYF.

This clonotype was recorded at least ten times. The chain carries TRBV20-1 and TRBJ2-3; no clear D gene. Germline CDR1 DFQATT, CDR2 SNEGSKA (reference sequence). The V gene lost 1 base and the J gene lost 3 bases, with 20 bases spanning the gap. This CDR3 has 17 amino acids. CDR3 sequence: CSARVAPPIHQTDTQYF. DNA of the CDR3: TGCAGTGCTAGAGTCGCGCCGCCTATCCACCAAACAGATACGCAGTATTTT.

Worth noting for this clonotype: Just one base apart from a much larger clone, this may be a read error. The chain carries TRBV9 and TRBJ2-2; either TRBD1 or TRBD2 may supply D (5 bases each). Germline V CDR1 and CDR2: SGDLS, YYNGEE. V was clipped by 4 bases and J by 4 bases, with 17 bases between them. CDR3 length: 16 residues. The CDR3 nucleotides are TGTGCCAGCAGCATCCCCGGGGCAGGGATCACCGGGGAGCTGTTTTTT. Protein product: CASSIPGAGITGELFF.

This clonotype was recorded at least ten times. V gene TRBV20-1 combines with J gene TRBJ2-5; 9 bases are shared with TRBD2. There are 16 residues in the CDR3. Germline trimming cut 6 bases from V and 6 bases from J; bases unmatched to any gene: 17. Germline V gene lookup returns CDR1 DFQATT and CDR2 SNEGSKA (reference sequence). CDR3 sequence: CSALAGGEREPKTQYF. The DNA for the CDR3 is TGCAGTGCCTTGGCGGGGGGGGAAAGGGAGCCCAAGACCCAGTACTTC.

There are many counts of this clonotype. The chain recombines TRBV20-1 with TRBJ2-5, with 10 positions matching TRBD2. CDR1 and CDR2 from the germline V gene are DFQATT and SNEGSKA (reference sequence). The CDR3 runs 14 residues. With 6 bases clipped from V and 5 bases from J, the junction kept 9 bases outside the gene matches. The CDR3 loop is CSAEVLAGHETQYF. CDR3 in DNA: TGCAGTGCCGAAGTACTAGCGGGGCATGAGACCCAGTACTTC.

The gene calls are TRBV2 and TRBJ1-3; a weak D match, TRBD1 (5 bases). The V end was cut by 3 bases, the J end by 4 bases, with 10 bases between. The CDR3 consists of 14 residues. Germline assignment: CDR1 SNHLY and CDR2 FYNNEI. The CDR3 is CASSDRGPGNTIYF. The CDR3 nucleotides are TGTGCCAGCAGTGATAGGGGACCCGGAAACACCATATATTTT.

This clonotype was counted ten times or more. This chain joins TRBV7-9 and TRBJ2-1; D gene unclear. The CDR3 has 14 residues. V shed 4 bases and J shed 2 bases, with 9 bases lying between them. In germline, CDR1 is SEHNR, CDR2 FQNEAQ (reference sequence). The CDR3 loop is CASSSPQAYNEQFF. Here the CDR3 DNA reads TGTGCCAGCAGCTCCCCGCAGGCCTACAATGAGCAGTTCTTC.

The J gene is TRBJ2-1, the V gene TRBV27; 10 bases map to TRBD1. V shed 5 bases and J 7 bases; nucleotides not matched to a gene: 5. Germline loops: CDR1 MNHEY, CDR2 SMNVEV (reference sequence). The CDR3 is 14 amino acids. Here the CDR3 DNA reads TGTGCCAGCAGTCCCGGGACAGGGGTAAATGAGCAGTTCTTC. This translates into CASSPGTGVNEQFF.

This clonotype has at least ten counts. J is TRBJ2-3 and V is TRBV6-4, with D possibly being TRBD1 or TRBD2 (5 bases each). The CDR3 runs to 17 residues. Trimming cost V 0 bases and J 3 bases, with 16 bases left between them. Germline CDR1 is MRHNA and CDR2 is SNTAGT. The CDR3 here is CASSDSVGERGTDTQYF. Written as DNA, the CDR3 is TGTGCCAGCAGTGACTCTGTAGGGGAGAGAGGGACAGATACGCAGTATTTT.

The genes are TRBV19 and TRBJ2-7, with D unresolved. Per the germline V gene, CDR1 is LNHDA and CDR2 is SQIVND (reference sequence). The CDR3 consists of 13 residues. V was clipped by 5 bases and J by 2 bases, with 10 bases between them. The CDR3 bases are TGTGCCAGTAGTCTCACTTATCCCTACGAGCAGTACTTC. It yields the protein CASSLTYPYEQYF.

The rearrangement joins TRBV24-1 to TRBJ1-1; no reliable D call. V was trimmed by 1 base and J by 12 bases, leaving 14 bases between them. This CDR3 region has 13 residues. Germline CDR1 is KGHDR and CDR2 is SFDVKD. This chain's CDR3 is CATSDFDKAETFF. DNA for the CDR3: TGTGCCACCAGTGATTTCGACAAGGCGGAAACTTTCTTT.

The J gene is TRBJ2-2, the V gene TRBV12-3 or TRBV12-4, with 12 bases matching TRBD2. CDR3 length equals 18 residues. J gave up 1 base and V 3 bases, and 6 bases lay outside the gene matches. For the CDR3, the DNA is TGTGCCAGCAGTTTGGGGCTAGCGGGGGGGGTGAACACCGGGGAGCTGTTTTTT. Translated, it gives CASSLGLAGGVNTGELFF.

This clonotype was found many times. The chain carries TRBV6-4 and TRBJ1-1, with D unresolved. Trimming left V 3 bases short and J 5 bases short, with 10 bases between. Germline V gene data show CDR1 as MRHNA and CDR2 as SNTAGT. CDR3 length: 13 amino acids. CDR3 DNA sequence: TGTGCCAGCAGTGATTTCTCGGGGACTGAAGCTTTCTTT. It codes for CASSDFSGTEAFF.

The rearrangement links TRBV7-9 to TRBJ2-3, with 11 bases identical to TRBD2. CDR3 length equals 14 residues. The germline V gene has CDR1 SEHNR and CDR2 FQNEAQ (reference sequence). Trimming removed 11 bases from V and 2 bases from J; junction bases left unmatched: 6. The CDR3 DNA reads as TGTGCCGGGGGGACTAGCGGATTCACAGATACGCAGTATTTT. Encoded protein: CAGGTSGFTDTQYF.

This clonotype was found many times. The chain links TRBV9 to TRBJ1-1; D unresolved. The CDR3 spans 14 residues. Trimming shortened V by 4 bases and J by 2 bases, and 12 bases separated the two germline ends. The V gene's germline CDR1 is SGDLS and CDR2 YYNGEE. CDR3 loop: CASSPRRENTEAFF. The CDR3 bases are TGTGCCAGCAGCCCGAGACGGGAAAACACTGAAGCTTTCTTT.

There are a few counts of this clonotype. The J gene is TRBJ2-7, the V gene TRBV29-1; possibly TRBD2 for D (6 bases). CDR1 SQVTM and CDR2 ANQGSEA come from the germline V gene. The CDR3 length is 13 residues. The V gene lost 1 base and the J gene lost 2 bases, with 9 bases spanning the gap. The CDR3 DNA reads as TGCAGCGTTGAAGCAGGGACTCCCTACGAGCAGTACTTC. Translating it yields CSVEAGTPYEQYF.

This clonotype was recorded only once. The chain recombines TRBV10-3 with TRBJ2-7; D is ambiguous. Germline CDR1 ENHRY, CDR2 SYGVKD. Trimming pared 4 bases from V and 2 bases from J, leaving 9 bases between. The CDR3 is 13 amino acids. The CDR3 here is CAISGKGTYEQYF. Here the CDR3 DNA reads TGTGCCATCAGTGGAAAGGGAACCTACGAGCAGTACTTC.